These 22 T cell receptor beta chains originate from one sample sequenced in a study of tumor-infiltrating lymphocytes in primary liver carcinoma. Production of TCR beta cDNA used 400 to 600 ng total RNA together with a constant-region primer. Three rounds of nested multiplex PCR with slightly modified ARM-PCR produced TCR beta libraries. A C-beta reverse primer was combined with TRBV1-TRBV30 forward primers in the first two PCR rounds, and each round had about 10 cycles. Via MiXCR, TCRdb re-called the multiplex PCR reads, giving one row per CDR3 protein. The profile shows fewer than 150,000 distinct CDR3 sequences, around 60% of them singletons. Unsorted bulk tissue, about 19-31 mg of it, served as the source for co-extraction of RNA and DNA. Material: liver tumor tissue from sampling region 1. Subset specified: tumor region T1, superior pole. These receptors were collected from a woman in her sixties or seventies with primary liver carcinoma and hepatitis B virus infection.

The V call is TRBV4-1, the J call TRBJ1-4; D is unresolved. This CDR3 is built from 15 residues. V was cut by 7 bases and J by 2 bases, with 14 bases left in between. In germline, CDR1 is MGHRA, CDR2 YSYEKL. The CDR3 sequence: CASNRRVNTNEKLFF. The CDR3 DNA sequence: TGCGCCAGCAACCGGCGGGTCAACACTAATGAAAAACTGTTTTTT.

The chain joins TRBV29-1 to TRBJ2-1; D uncertain. The germline V gene has CDR1 SQVTM and CDR2 ANQGSEA. The germline V and J ends were trimmed by 2 bases and 13 bases, with 15 bases remaining between them. This CDR3 region has 12 residues. The DNA of the CDR3 is TGCAGCGTTGAATCTTACTCGGTCCATCAGTTCTTC. Amino acids: CSVESYSVHQFF.

Note on this clonotype: A much larger clone is a single base away; this may be a read error. The chain combines TRBV6-5 with TRBJ1-5, with D hard to call. Germline V gives CDR1 MNHEY, CDR2 SVGAGI. This CDR3 has 14 amino acids. As DNA, the CDR3 is TGTGCCAGCAGCCCCGGTGGTAGCAATCAGCCCCATCATTTT. Encoded protein: CASSPGGSNQPHHF.

This clonotype was seen many times. The genes are TRBV5-5 and TRBJ1-1; no clear D. CDR1 is SGHKS, CDR2 YYEKEE, per germline (reference sequence). Trimming stripped 2 bases from V and 3 bases from J, with 11 bases between. The CDR3 has 14 residues. CDR3 sequence reads: CASSFEWEYTEAFF. The DNA of the CDR3 is TGTGCCAGCAGCTTCGAATGGGAATACACTGAAGCTTTCTTT.

A word on this clonotype: A much larger clonotype is one base distant, so this may be a read error. The rearrangement uses TRBV6-5 and TRBJ1-1; D not certain. Germline CDR1 MNHEY, CDR2 SVGAGI. The CDR3 length is 13 residues. The germline V and J ends were trimmed by 8 bases and 2 bases, with 12 bases remaining between them. CDR3: CASSPHGNTEAFF. CDR3 DNA sequence: TGTGCCAGCTCCCCTCACGGTAACACTGAAGCTTTCTTT.

This clonotype was found once. At one of its ends the junction is not consistent with the germline gene, which may arise from a read error. This rearrangement joins TRBV11-2 to TRBJ2-7, with 8 bases lining up with TRBD2. The CDR3 totals 15 residues. The germline CDR1 and CDR2 sequences are SGHAT and FQNNGV. The CDR3 loop reads CAGSLERVGLVMQYF. The CDR3 DNA reads TGTGCCGGCAGCTTAGAGAGGGTGGGACTAGTGATGCAGTACTTC. The full variable domain, with the rest looked up from reference TRBV11-2 and TRBJ2-7, is EAGVAQSPRYKIIEKRQSVAFWCNPISGHATLYWYQQILGQGPKLLIQFQNNGVVDDSQLPKDRFSAERLKGVDSTLKIQPAKLEDSAVYLCAGSLERVGLVMQYFGPGTRLTVT.

This clonotype has a count of ten or more. CDR3 amino acids: CASSYSYPGTTTTDTQYF. CDR3 nucleotide sequence: TGTGCCAGCAGTTACTCCTATCCCGGGACTACTACCACAGATACGCAGTATTTT. The V call is TRBV6-5, the J call TRBJ2-3; 7 nucleotides agree with TRBD2. V shed 0 bases, J shed 2 bases, and the junction held 11 bases outside the gene matches. Germline assignment: CDR1 MNHEY and CDR2 SVGAGI. The CDR3 extends over 18 amino acids.

This clonotype was picked up many times. The CDR3 nucleotides are TGTGCCAGCACCACCCACCACACCAATCAGCCCCAGCATTTT. This sequence encodes CASTTHHTNQPQHF. This chain uses TRBV12-3 or TRBV12-4 with TRBJ1-5, with unresolved D. Trimming removed 7 bases at V and 3 bases at J, with 13 bases between. CDR3 length: 14 amino acids.

The rearrangement joins TRBV12-3 or TRBV12-4 to TRBJ1-5; D is ambiguous. Trimming pared 5 bases from V and 6 bases from J, leaving 17 bases between. CDR3 length equals 15 residues. The CDR3 bases are TGTGCCAGCAGTCCCCGCCAAGGGTGGGGTCAGCCCCAGCATTTT. Translating it yields CASSPRQGWGQPQHF.

In this sample, this clonotype is medium-sized. The chain combines TRBV12-3 or TRBV12-4 with TRBJ2-1; a weak D match, TRBD1 (6 bases). V lost 4 bases, J lost 5 bases, and 9 bases lay in between. This CDR3 has 13 residues. CDR3 residues: CASSSGVHNEQFF. In DNA form, the CDR3 reads TGTGCCAGCAGTTCAGGGGTTCACAATGAGCAGTTCTTC.

As to this clonotype: One end of the junction does not line up with germline, which may come from a read error. V usage is TRBV29-1 and J usage is TRBJ2-5; D is undetermined. Germline V lookup: CDR1 SQVTM, CDR2 ANQGSEA. The CDR3 spans 12 residues. CDR3 sequence (DNA): TGCAGCGTTAAATTACCCAAAGAGACCCAGAACTTC. It translates to CSVKLPKETQNF.

This rearrangement joins TRBV7-8 to TRBJ2-7; 7 bases are a match to TRBD2. Germline trimming cut 4 bases from V and 3 bases from J; bases unmatched to any gene: 6. The CDR3 is 14 residues long. The V gene's germline CDR1 is SGHVS and CDR2 FQNEAQ. The CDR3 loop reads CASSSTGGDYEQYF. For the CDR3, the DNA is TGTGCCAGCAGCTCAACGGGGGGTGACTACGAGCAGTACTTC.

The chain links TRBV2 to TRBJ2-7; 14 nucleotides match TRBD2. V shed 5 bases, J shed 2 bases, and the junction held 8 bases outside the gene matches. The germline V gene has CDR1 SNHLY and CDR2 FYNNEI. The CDR3 has 17 residues. CDR3 amino acids: CASSLGLAGVPTYEQYF. DNA of the CDR3: TGTGCCAGCAGTCTGGGACTAGCGGGAGTCCCTACCTACGAGCAGTACTTC.

This rearrangement joins TRBV25-1 to TRBJ2-1; D is ambiguous. The CDR3 consists of 13 residues. Germline CDR1 MGHDK, CDR2 SYGVNS. The ends were cut back, 3 bases at V and 6 bases at J, with 9 bases in the middle. The DNA of the CDR3 is TGTGCCAGCAGTGATGCGTTGCGCAATGAGCAGTTCTTC. Translating gives CASSDALRNEQFF.

The J gene is TRBJ1-1, the V gene TRBV5-1; no firm D call. The CDR3 has 14 residues. CDR1 is SGHRS, CDR2 YFSETQ, per germline. V shed 3 bases and J shed 3 bases, with 12 bases lying between them. The chain's CDR3 is CASSSGFRDTEAFF. The CDR3 DNA reads TGCGCCAGCAGCTCGGGATTTCGGGACACTGAAGCTTTCTTT.

Notes on this clonotype: Germline is not matched at one junction end, which may reflect a read error. The V call is TRBV11-2, the J call TRBJ2-1, with 8 bases fitting TRBD2. CDR1 and CDR2 (germline): SGHAT, FQNNGV. The CDR3 has 15 amino acids. CDR3 bases: TGTGCGAGCAGCACTACAAGCGGGAGAAGTAATGAGCAGTCCTTC. As protein: CASSTTSGRSNEQSF.

The chain is built from TRBV7-9 and TRBJ2-6; D is possibly TRBD2 (7 bases). Germline lookup yields CDR1 SEHNR and CDR2 FQNEAQ (reference sequence). This CDR3 comprises 16 residues. Trimming took off 5 bases at V and 5 bases at J, with 16 bases between the two ends. The CDR3 sequence is CASSPRGGVWANVLTF. CDR3 DNA: TGTGCCAGCAGCCCCCGAGGGGGGGTGTGGGCCAACGTCCTGACTTTC.

In this sample, this clonotype turned up a few times. A read error may account for a junction end that differs from germline. V is TRBV5-1 and J is TRBJ1-1, with D possibly matching TRBD1 (6 bases). CDR3 length equals 14 residues. Germline lookup yields CDR1 SGHRS and CDR2 YFSETQ. The DNA for the CDR3 is TGCGCCAGCAGCTTGGGGACAGCTAACATTGAAGCTTTCTTT. This codes for CASSLGTANIEAFF.

This clonotype appeared many times. The junction departs from germline at one end; a sequencing error may be responsible. The genes are TRBV6-1 and TRBJ1-5, with D unresolved. The CDR3 consists of 12 residues. Per the germline V gene, CDR1 is MNHNS and CDR2 is SASEGT. CDR3 nucleotides: TGTGCCAACAGTGAAGGCGTCCTACGGCGGCATTTT. Translated: CANSEGVLRRHF.

Turning to this clonotype: A read error may produce the germline difference seen at one junction end. This rearrangement joins TRBV28 to TRBJ1-2; D is ambiguous. CDR1 and CDR2 from the germline V gene are MDHEN and SYDVKM. The CDR3 loop spans 12 amino acids. CDR3 sequence: CVSSLGGYGYTF. The CDR3 DNA reads TGTGTCAGCAGTTTGGGTGGCTATGGCTACACCTTC.

Remarks on this clonotype: Relative to the germline gene, one junction end is altered; a read error may explain this. This rearrangement joins TRBV29-1 to TRBJ2-7, with a weak D call TRBD1 (6 bases). The CDR3 length is 14 residues. CDR1 and CDR2 (germline): SQVTM, ANQGSEA. The CDR3 coding sequence is TGCATCGTTGTGAGGGGGACCAATTCATACGAGCAGTACTTC. This translates into CIVVRGTNSYEQYF.

Many counts were recorded for this clonotype. The J gene is TRBJ2-7, the V gene TRBV29-1; D is perhaps TRBD2 (6 bases). This CDR3 has 15 amino acids. V lost 3 bases to trimming and J lost 0 bases, with 15 bases between them. CDR1 is SQVTM, CDR2 ANQGSEA, per germline. The CDR3 protein is CSVDSGGASSYEQYF. The CDR3 DNA reads TGCAGCGTTGATAGTGGAGGGGCTAGCTCCTACGAGCAGTACTTC.